This T cell receptor (beta chain) was documented in a study of blood T cell repertoires in COVID-19. Study as a whole: The study drew acute and convalescent COVID-19 samples from the United States, Italy and Spain. The cDNA or gDNA used as material had been derived from T cells, B-cell-depleted T cells, or PBMCs.

This clone appeared a single time. Authors' data handling: Amplification from reference gene primers served as the basis for estimated nucleated cell counts. Clones were sequenced by immunoSEQ multiplex PCR, and TCRdb holds only the in-frame ones, with some missing. Clone size and the V and J calls come from that table; the DNA yielded D and trimming. Of 250,000 or so clones in the sample, around four fifths were seen once. The source material was peripheral blood. This TCR came from a man aged 50 to 60 with acute or convalescent COVID-19.

The DNA of the CDR3 is TGCGCCAGTAAACTAGCGGGAGCTGGTGAGCAGTACTTC. Its protein is CASKLAGAGEQYF. The rearrangement uses TRBV10-2 and TRBJ2-7; 11 bases are shared with TRBD2. This CDR3 is 13 amino acids long. From germline, CDR1 is WSHSY and CDR2 SAAADI. Trimming at V came to 9 bases and at J to 7 bases, leaving 8 bases not matched to a gene.